This T cell receptor (beta chain) was retrieved from a study of identical twins. Study-wide results and limits: Less excess twin sharing appeared in beta out-of-frame sequences. Conclusions rested on cross-sectional statistics rather than following the same donors.

V was trimmed by 4 bases and J by 0 bases, leaving 19 bases between them. Germline CDR1 is SGHAT and CDR2 is FQDESV (reference sequence). The CDR3 runs to 18 residues. This clonotype was counted a few times. Its matching antigen is unknown. Unique molecular identifiers were present on cDNA, and template switching added a universal primer site. TCRdb re-analysed the 5' RACE reads in MiXCR, keeping a single row per CDR3 protein. The sample has about 790,000 distinct CDR3 sequences, 18% seen once; the top ten hold over 10%. The same specimen was also included in a second study, on T cells expressing NK-cell markers. That paper adds: A handful of donors showed these clonotypes also leading the CD3+CD56-NKG2C+ fraction.

This rearrangement joins TRBV11-1 to TRBJ1-5; perhaps TRBD1 as D (5 bases). The sequenced sample consisted of PBMCs. This receptor was taken from a woman in her late teens or twenties in good health. This chain's CDR3 is CASSWPQWTSLSNQPQHF. As DNA, the CDR3 is TGTGCCAGCAGCTGGCCTCAGTGGACATCCCTTAGCAATCAGCCCCAGCATTTT.